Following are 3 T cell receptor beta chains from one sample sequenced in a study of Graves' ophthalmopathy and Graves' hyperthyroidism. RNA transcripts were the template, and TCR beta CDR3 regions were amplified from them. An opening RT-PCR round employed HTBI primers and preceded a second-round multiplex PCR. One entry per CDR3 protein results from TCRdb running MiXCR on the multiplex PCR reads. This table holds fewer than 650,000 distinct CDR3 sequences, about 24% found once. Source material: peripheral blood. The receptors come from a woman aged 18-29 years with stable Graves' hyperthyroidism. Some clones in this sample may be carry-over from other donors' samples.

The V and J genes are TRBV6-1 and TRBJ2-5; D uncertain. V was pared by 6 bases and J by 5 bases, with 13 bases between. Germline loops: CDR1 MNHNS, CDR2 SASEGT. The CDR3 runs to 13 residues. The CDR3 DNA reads TGTGCCAGCAGCGGTCGTGGGTCCGAGACCCAGTACTTC. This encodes CASSGRGSETQYF.

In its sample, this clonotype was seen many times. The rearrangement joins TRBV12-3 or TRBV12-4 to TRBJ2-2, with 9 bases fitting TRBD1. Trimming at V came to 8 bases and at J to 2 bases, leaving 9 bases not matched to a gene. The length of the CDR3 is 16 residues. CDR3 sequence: CASVGPGQGNTGELFF. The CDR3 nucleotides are TGTGCCAGCGTGGGTCCGGGACAGGGCAACACCGGGGAGCTGTTTTTT.

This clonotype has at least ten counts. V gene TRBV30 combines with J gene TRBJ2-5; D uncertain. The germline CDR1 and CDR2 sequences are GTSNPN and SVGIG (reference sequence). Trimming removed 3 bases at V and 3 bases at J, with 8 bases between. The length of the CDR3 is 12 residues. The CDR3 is CAWSGLKETQYF. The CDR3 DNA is TGTGCCTGGAGCGGCCTCAAAGAGACCCAGTACTTC.